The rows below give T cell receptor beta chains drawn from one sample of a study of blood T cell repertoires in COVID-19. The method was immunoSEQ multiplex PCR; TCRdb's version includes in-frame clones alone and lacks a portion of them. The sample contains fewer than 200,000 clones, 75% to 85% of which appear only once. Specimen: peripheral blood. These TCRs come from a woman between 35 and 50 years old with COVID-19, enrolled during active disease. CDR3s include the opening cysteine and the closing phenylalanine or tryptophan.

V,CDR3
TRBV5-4,CASSRTGEDEKLFF
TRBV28,CASSFGHEQYF
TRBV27,CASSSGAGGGQETQYF
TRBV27,CASSLQGLPATEAFF
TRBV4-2,CASSQGLADIQETQYF
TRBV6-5,CASRRQGGWKLFF
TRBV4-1,CASSQDTGAGAYEQYF
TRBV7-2,CASSLTGVPGVYGYTF
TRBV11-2,CASSLGASGSNEQFF
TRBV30,CAWSPTGNPNEKLFF
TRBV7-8,CASSLLAGYEQYF
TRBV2,CASSRDTYEQYF
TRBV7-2,CASSLSGSSYGYTF
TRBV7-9,CASSLDRGRQETQYF
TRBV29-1,CSARTGDTQYF
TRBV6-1,CASSEQGTSLGEQYF
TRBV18,CASSQTGGRDSPLHF
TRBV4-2,CASSLGEGPRGEQYF
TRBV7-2,CASSPQGGRAGETQYF
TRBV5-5,CASTPRGGLGADTQYF
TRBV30,CASNRQLDNSPLHF
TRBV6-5,CASREDSYSGNTIYF
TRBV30,CAWTNLRTFRVYGYTF
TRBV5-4,CASSPPPGVGNTIYF
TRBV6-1,CASSEGFGQLYEQYF
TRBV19,CASKTGDYGYTF
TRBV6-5,CASTSKPGIGAFF